What follows are 10 T cell receptor beta chains derived from one specimen sequenced in a study of blood T cell repertoires in COVID-19. Data came from immunoSEQ multiplex PCR; TCRdb stores just in-frame clones and leaves some out. The sample lists under 400,000 clones, approximately 89% occurring once. Material: peripheral blood. All receptors come from a woman aged 30 to 39 with COVID-19, enrolled during active disease.

V usage is TRBV3-1 (or the pseudogene TRBV3-2) and J usage is TRBJ1-2; the D gene is possibly TRBD1 (6 bases). V lost 4 bases to trimming and J lost 4 bases, with 16 bases between them. The CDR3 length is 15 residues. Germline CDR1 is LGHDT and CDR2 is YNNKEL (reference sequence). The CDR3 here is CASSLHARDIYGYTF. CDR3 in DNA: TGTGCCAGCAGCCTCCATGCCAGGGACATCTATGGCTACACCTTC.

The J gene is TRBJ2-2, the V gene TRBV11-3; TRBD1 agrees at 7 bases. Germline trimming cut 6 bases from V and 7 bases from J; bases unmatched to any gene: 8. Germline-derived CDR1 and CDR2 are SGHNT and YENEEA. CDR3 length: 14 amino acids. The CDR3 here is CASRRQGAGGELFF. The DNA of the CDR3 is TGTGCCAGCAGAAGACAGGGCGCCGGCGGGGAGCTGTTTTTT.

The chain employs TRBV2 and TRBJ1-3; 9 bases are a match to TRBD1. Germline V gene sequence: CDR1 SNHLY, CDR2 FYNNEI. The V and J ends lost 6 bases and 0 bases, in that order; junction bases with no gene match: 3. The CDR3 has 15 amino acids. The chain's CDR3 is CASRGQGFSGNTIYF. The CDR3 DNA is TGTGCCAGCAGGGGACAGGGATTCTCTGGAAACACCATATATTTT.

The chain combines TRBV18 with TRBJ2-7; TRBD1 matches at 10 bases. V was pared by 5 bases and J by 0 bases, with 4 bases of the junction left unmatched. CDR1 and CDR2 (germline): KGHSH, LQKENI. CDR3 length: 15 amino acids. The DNA for the CDR3 is TGTGCCAGCTCATCAGGACAGGGGGGCTCCTACGAGCAGTACGTC. It is translated as CASSSGQGGSYEQYV.

J is TRBJ1-4 and V is TRBV19; D may be TRBD1 (6 bases). The CDR3 is 13 residues long. Trimming removed 8 bases from V and 4 bases from J, with 11 bases in between. CDR1 is LNHDA, CDR2 SQIVND, per germline (reference sequence). The CDR3 nucleotides are TGTGCCAGTGCGCAGGGGCGTAATGAAAAACTGTTTTTT. Translation gives CASAQGRNEKLFF.

J is TRBJ1-2 and V is TRBV7-2; D is unclear. Germline values: CDR1 SGHTA, CDR2 FQGNSA. This CDR3 has 15 amino acids. V gave up 0 bases and J gave up 4 bases, with 12 bases separating them. The CDR3 spells CASSLALWQAYGYTF. In DNA, the CDR3 is TGTGCCAGCAGCTTAGCGCTTTGGCAGGCCTATGGCTACACCTTC.

The chain links TRBV27 to TRBJ1-2, with D possibly TRBD1 on 6 matching bases. Germline V CDR1 and CDR2: MNHEY, SMNVEV (reference sequence). V was clipped by 7 bases and J by 3 bases, with 9 bases between them. This CDR3 has 12 residues. CDR3: CASKTGHYGYTF. CDR3 sequence (DNA): TGTGCCAGCAAAACAGGGCACTATGGCTACACCTTC.

The V and J genes are TRBV18 and TRBJ1-2; 7 nucleotides align to TRBD1. In germline, CDR1 is KGHSH, CDR2 LQKENI. The CDR3 has 13 amino acids. Germline trimming cut 2 bases from V and 3 bases from J; bases unmatched to any gene: 0. The CDR3 loop reads CASSPGTDYGYTF. The CDR3 DNA reads TGTGCCAGCTCACCAGGGACAGACTATGGCTACACCTTC.

The chain uses TRBV19 and TRBJ1-4; D call uncertain. CDR1 is LNHDA, CDR2 SQIVND, per germline (reference sequence). CDR3 length: 8 residues. The ends were cut back, 10 bases at V and 8 bases at J, with 2 bases in the middle. The CDR3 is CATEKLFF. In DNA form, the CDR3 reads TGTGCCACGGAAAAACTGTTTTTT.

Here the CDR3 DNA reads TGTGCCAGCAGCGCTAACAGGGGAGCGACAACTAATGAAAAACTGTTTTTT. Translating gives CASSANRGATTNEKLFF. V is TRBV4-2 and J is TRBJ1-4; 7 bases align to TRBD1. With V trimmed by 5 bases and J by 0 bases, 9 bases remained unmatched. CDR1 and CDR2 from the germline V gene are LGHNA and YNFKEQ. The CDR3 is 17 amino acids.